These T cell receptor beta chains were read from a single sample in a study of T cell repertoires in cytomegalovirus infection. No antigens are known for them. TCRdb analysed the reads with MiXCR anew, one entry per CDR3 protein. The table records under 120,000 distinct CDR3 sequences, 35% to 50% of them present only once. Sequences were derived from CD8+ T cells from cultured PBMCs, sampled from culture after CMV antigen stimulation. These receptors all stem from a human donor in good health (CMV status not recorded). Some clones in this sample may be carry-over from other donors' samples. Each CDR3 is given with its conserved first and last residue. The D gene is left open where the match is weak. Clone size, where shown, is once, few, many, or a class for clones that have expanded.

>NA|TRBV2|few|TRBJ2-3
TGTGCCAGCACTGAATGGGCGATCACAGATACGCAGTATTTT
CASTEWAITDTQYF
>NA|TRBV7-9|NA|TRBJ2-1
TGTGCCAGCAGCTTAGCGCTTGGCGCTTCAGGCTATGAGCAGTTCTTC
CASSLALGASGYEQFF
>TRBD2|TRBV15|NA|TRBJ2-5
TGTGCCACCAGCAGAGATGGACTAGCGGGGACTCAAGAGACCCAGTACTTC
CATSRDGLAGTQETQYF
>TRBD1|TRBV7-9|NA|TRBJ2-7
TGTGCCAGCAGTCCTACCGACAGGGACGAGCAGTACTTC
CASSPTDRDEQYF
>TRBD1|TRBV12-3/TRBV12-4|NA|TRBJ2-3
TGTGCCAGCAGTCCAGGGGGCGTCGCAGATACGCAGTATTTT
CASSPGGVADTQYF
>NA|TRBV19|NA|TRBJ1-1
TGTGCCAGTAGAACCGGCCAGAACACTGAAGCTTTCTTT
CASRTGQNTEAFF
>NA|TRBV7-9|NA|TRBJ2-6
TGTGCCAGCAGCTCTACTGGGGCCAACGTCCTGACTTTC
CASSSTGANVLTF
>NA|TRBV7-9|many|TRBJ2-3
TGTGCCAGCAGCGGGGGAGGATTCCACACAGATACGCAGTATTTT
CASSGGGFHTDTQYF
>NA|TRBV9|NA|TRBJ1-1
TGTGCCAGCAGCGAACAGGACAATCACGGCACTGAAGCTTTCTTT
CASSEQDNHGTEAFF
>NA|TRBV14|NA|TRBJ1-2
TGTGCCAGCAGCCAAGTGGGCAGCATCTATGGCTACACCTTC
CASSQVGSIYGYTF
>NA|TRBV2|NA|TRBJ1-5
TGTGCCAGCAGTGAAACGGGGGGAAGCAATCAGCCCCAGCATTTT
CASSETGGSNQPQHF
>NA|TRBV7-2|few|TRBJ2-7
TGTGCCAGCAGCTTAGAGGGAGGTTTGTATTACGAGCAGTACTTC
CASSLEGGLYYEQYF
>NA|TRBV2|few|TRBJ1-1
TGTGCCAGCAGTGAACCGGGGGGGATCCTAATGAACACTGAAGCTTTCTTT
CASSEPGGILMNTEAFF
>NA|TRBV12-3/TRBV12-4|NA|TRBJ2-4
TGTGCCAGCAGTCCAACTCTAGCCAAAAACATTCAGTACTTC
CASSPTLAKNIQYF
>NA|TRBV6-5|few|TRBJ2-5
TGTGCCAGCAGTGACACCGGGGGCGTGGAGACCCAGTACTTC
CASSDTGGVETQYF
>TRBD1|TRBV5-4|NA|TRBJ2-7
TGTGCCAGCAGCCCCCGACAGGGCGATTACGAGCAGTACTTC
CASSPRQGDYEQYF